The source of this T cell receptor (beta chain) is a study of cytomegalovirus exposure and HLA in healthy donors. Looking at the study overall: Earlier sequencing of about 179 million T cells yielded approximately 100 million unique TCR beta sequences. Notes on the study in general: In a later analysis, a missense DCLRE1C variant was linked to TCR beta V- and J-gene trimming.

The CDR3 loop spans 16 amino acids. Germline assignment: CDR1 SGHDN and CDR2 FVKESK. V shed 4 bases, J shed 1 base, and the junction held 3 bases outside the gene matches. The study ran its PCR with 60 Vbeta and 13 Jbeta primers. Profiling relied on immunoSEQ multiplex PCR, and the TCRdb table lists in-frame clones only, not all of them. The sample includes approximately 82,000 clones, about four fifths of them seen just once. To note about this clone: Antigen unknown.

V and J are TRBV14 and TRBJ2-7, with 14 bases lining up with TRBD2. The source of this sequence is a man aged 35-49 years in good health and CMV-seronegative. Sequenced sample: PBMCs. As DNA, the CDR3 is TGTGCCAGCAGCCCAGGGACTAGCGGGAGTTCCTACGAGCAGTACTTC. It specifies CASSPGTSGSSYEQYF.